This T cell receptor beta chain was identified during a study of read filtering for tumor transcriptome and immune sequencing. The CDR3 covers 14 residues. Per the germline V gene, CDR1 is SGHRS and CDR2 is YFSETQ. This clonotype has a single count. Since a far larger clone is one base different, this is likely a read error. The library was built from about 400 ng RNA with molecular barcoded adaptors for alpha/delta and beta/gamma chains. TCRdb reprocessed the reads with MiXCR, giving one entry per CDR3 protein. Here the sample spans some 40,000 distinct CDR3 sequences, approximately 14% being singletons.

Sample: a population of CD138-negative cells sorted from bone marrow. This chain links TRBV5-1 with TRBJ2-2, with D possibly TRBD2 on 7 matching bases. This TCR was recovered from a donor at least 40 years old with multiple myeloma. CDR3 amino acids: CASSSLGAGGGLFF. The CDR3 region has the DNA TGTGCCAGCAGCTCCCTGGGGGCAGGCGGGGGGCTGTTTTTT.